One and the same sample provided the 29 T cell receptor beta chains below, sequenced in a study of identical twins. TCRdb independently ran MiXCR on the 5' RACE reads; one entry per CDR3 protein. The top ten clones hold around 0.52% of a sample with about 480,000 distinct CDR3 sequences, 11% to 15% of them seen once. These data also featured in a second study, about yellow fever vaccine responses in identical twins.

The material sequenced was CD4+ T cells sorted from blood. These receptor sequences come from a young woman in good health.

The chain has TRBV14 and TRBJ2-7, with 9 bases identical to TRBD1. Germline CDR1 is SGHDN and CDR2 is FVKESK. The CDR3 sequence is 15 residues long. The ends lost 1 base at V and 4 bases at J; junction bases unmatched: 5. The CDR3 DNA is TGTGCCAGCAGCCAAGCCGGACAGGGGTTTTACGAGCAGTACTTC. This gives the protein CASSQAGQGFYEQYF.

This clonotype has a handful of counts. This chain links TRBV5-1 with TRBJ2-7; D might be TRBD1 (5 bases). The CDR3 contains 15 residues. The germline V and J ends were trimmed by 4 bases and 0 bases, with 14 bases remaining between them. Germline V CDR1 and CDR2: SGHRS, YFSETQ. The chain's CDR3 is CASSPRRGLSYEQYF. CDR3 nucleotide sequence: TGCGCCAGCAGCCCTAGAAGGGGCCTCTCCTACGAGCAGTACTTC. Based on the CDR3 plus reference TRBV5-1 and TRBJ2-7, the full variable domain is KAGVTQTPRYLIKTRGQQVTLSCSPISGHRSVSWYQQTPGQGLQFLFEYFSETQRNKGNFPGRFSGRQFSNSRSEMNVSTLELGDSALYLCASSPRRGLSYEQYFGPGTRLTVT.

The chain uses TRBV28 and TRBJ1-6, with unresolved D. The germline CDR1 and CDR2 sequences are MDHEN and SYDVKM. The CDR3 contains 18 residues. Trimming cost V 4 bases and J 0 bases, with 16 bases left between them. CDR3 sequence reads: CASSSPSTTSSYNSPLHF. The CDR3 DNA sequence: TGTGCCAGCAGTTCACCCTCTACGACAAGCTCCTATAATTCACCCCTCCACTTT.

V usage is TRBV2 and J usage is TRBJ2-7; D is perhaps TRBD1 (6 bases). This CDR3 region has 15 residues. Looked up from germline, CDR1 is SNHLY and CDR2 is FYNNEI. V lost 5 bases and J 0 bases, leaving 14 bases between the germline ends. The CDR3 region is CASSSLGDISYEQYF. The DNA of the CDR3 is TGTGCCAGCAGTTCATTGGGGGACATCTCCTACGAGCAGTACTTC.

In its sample, this clonotype was seen a few times. J is TRBJ2-3 and V is TRBV5-8, with TRBD2 matching 7 bases. CDR1 and CDR2 from the germline V gene are SGHTS and YDEGEE. This CDR3 contains 15 residues. V lost 4 bases, J lost 6 bases, and 11 bases stayed unmatched. CDR3 amino acids: CASSNGLGPGDTQYF. The CDR3 region has the DNA TGTGCCAGCAGCAACGGACTAGGCCCCGGGGATACGCAGTATTTT.

This clonotype turned up a few times. The V gene is TRBV6-1, the J gene TRBJ2-7; D possibly corresponds to TRBD2 (6 bases). This CDR3 comprises 14 residues. The V end lost 8 bases, the J end lost 2 bases, and 16 bases lay between the germline ends. Germline V gives CDR1 MNHNS, CDR2 SASEGT. CDR3 residues: CASGAGRGPYEQYF. The CDR3 DNA follows: TGTGCCAGCGGCGCCGGGCGGGGTCCCTACGAGCAGTACTTC.

This clonotype was picked up a small number of times. This chain uses TRBV3-1 with TRBJ2-1; 9 nucleotides align to TRBD2. Germline V gives CDR1 LGHDT, CDR2 YNNKEL (reference sequence). With V trimmed by 7 bases and J by 4 bases, 5 bases remained unmatched. The CDR3 contains 14 residues. The chain's CDR3 is CASNKRGAYNEQFF. The DNA for the CDR3 is TGTGCCAGCAATAAGCGGGGGGCTTACAATGAGCAGTTCTTC.

The V gene is TRBV5-1, the J gene TRBJ2-3; 8 bases are shared with TRBD1. J gave up 3 bases and V 4 bases, and 10 bases lay outside the gene matches. This CDR3 is 16 amino acids long. From germline, CDR1 is SGHRS and CDR2 YFSETQ. CDR3 amino acids: CASSGSTGAFTDTQYF. The CDR3 nucleotides read TGCGCCAGCAGCGGATCGACAGGGGCATTTACAGATACGCAGTATTTT.

This clonotype was seen a handful of times. This rearrangement joins TRBV7-8 to TRBJ1-3; D gene unclear. The CDR3 contains 16 residues. Germline CDR1 is SGHVS and CDR2 is FQNEAQ. V was clipped by 2 bases and J by 0 bases, with 11 bases between them. CDR3 loop: CASSLRMENSGNTIYF. CDR3 sequence (DNA): TGTGCCAGCAGCTTAAGAATGGAGAACTCTGGAAACACCATATATTTT. The variable domain in full, with the rest retrieved from reference TRBV7-8 and TRBJ1-3, is GAGVSQSPRYKVAKRGQDVALRCDPISGHVSLFWYQQALGQGPEFLTYFQNEAQLDKSGLPSDRFFAERPEGSVSTLKIQRTQQEDSAVYLCASSLRMENSGNTIYFGEGSWLTVV.

This clonotype was picked up a small number of times. J is TRBJ2-7 and V is TRBV11-2; 11 bases are a match to TRBD2. The CDR3 is 17 amino acids. Germline values: CDR1 SGHAT, CDR2 FQNNGV. The ends lost 0 bases at V and 3 bases at J; junction bases unmatched: 7. CDR3 bases: TGTGCCAGCAGCTTAGAAATGCTAGCGGGAGGCCTCTACGAGCAGTACTTC. Translated: CASSLEMLAGGLYEQYF.

This clonotype occurred many times. One junction end disagrees with the germline gene, perhaps due to a read error. V gene TRBV5-1 combines with J gene TRBJ1-6; D is ambiguous. CDR1 is SGHRS and CDR2 is YFSETQ in the germline V gene. The CDR3 is made up of 13 amino acids. CDR3 loop: CASSSLDNSPLHF. The CDR3 bases are TGCGCCAGCAGCAGCCTCGATAACTCACCCCTCCACTTT.

This clonotype was seen only a few times. In DNA, the CDR3 is TGTGCCAGCAGCGGGAGGACAGGAGATAATTCACCCCTCCACTTT. As protein: CASSGRTGDNSPLHF. The rearrangement links TRBV6-1 to TRBJ1-6; 7 nucleotides match TRBD1. Germline CDR1 and CDR2: MNHNS and SASEGT. The junction had 7 bases not matched to a gene; V was cut back by 6 bases and J by 5 bases. The CDR3 loop spans 15 amino acids.

This clonotype was counted a few times. V gene TRBV12-3 or TRBV12-4 combines with J gene TRBJ2-4, with 14 bases aligning to TRBD2. Trimming cost V 6 bases and J 8 bases; bases outside gene matches: 9. There are 16 residues in the CDR3. The CDR3 here is CASSLGLAGGWDIQYF. In nucleotides, the CDR3 is TGTGCCAGCAGCCTCGGACTAGCGGGGGGCTGGGACATTCAGTACTTC.

There are many counts of this clonotype. V usage is TRBV5-1 and J usage is TRBJ2-7, with D tentatively TRBD1 (6 bases). Germline V lookup: CDR1 SGHRS, CDR2 YFSETQ. This CDR3 spans 14 amino acids. V lost 4 bases and J 3 bases, leaving 14 bases between the germline ends. CDR3 nucleotide sequence: TGCGCCAGCAGCCCGGGACACCACGACTACGAGCAGTACTTC. This encodes CASSPGHHDYEQYF. Filled out from reference TRBV5-1 and TRBJ2-7, the complete variable domain reads KAGVTQTPRYLIKTRGQQVTLSCSPISGHRSVSWYQQTPGQGLQFLFEYFSETQRNKGNFPGRFSGRQFSNSRSEMNVSTLELGDSALYLCASSPGHHDYEQYFGPGTRLTVT.

This clonotype was counted many times. This sequence joins TRBV5-1 and TRBJ2-2; unclear D gene. The V gene's germline CDR1 is SGHRS and CDR2 YFSETQ. Deletions cut 0 bases from V and 4 bases from J, with 7 bases between. This CDR3 contains 14 residues. The CDR3 protein is CASSLAPSTGELFF. CDR3 nucleotide sequence: TGCGCCAGCAGCTTGGCGCCCAGCACCGGGGAGCTGTTTTTT.

This clonotype came up many times. The CDR3 reads CASSSRGAGETGNTIYF. The CDR3 nucleotides read TGTGCCAGCAGCTCTAGAGGGGCAGGGGAGACTGGAAACACCATATATTTT. The chain has TRBV11-2 and TRBJ1-3; maybe TRBD1 (6 bases). Deletions cut 4 bases from V and 2 bases from J, with 18 bases between. This CDR3 contains 17 residues. Germline assignment: CDR1 SGHAT and CDR2 FQNNGV.

In its sample, this clonotype was seen many times. The rearrangement links TRBV29-1 to TRBJ2-7; 7 bases are a match to TRBD1. The CDR3 length is 12 residues. J lost 4 bases, V lost 4 bases, and 4 bases had no gene match. CDR1 and CDR2 (germline): SQVTM, ANQGSEA. The CDR3 loop is CSVVYRGYEQYF. CDR3 DNA sequence: TGCAGCGTTGTCTACAGGGGTTACGAGCAGTACTTC.

This clonotype was observed at least ten times. The chain carries TRBV5-1 and TRBJ2-1; D is possibly TRBD1 or TRBD2 (5 bases each). V lost 0 bases and J lost 7, with 11 bases in between. CDR1 is SGHRS, CDR2 YFSETQ, per germline. The CDR3 is made up of 14 amino acids. The CDR3 is CASSLAIEGNEQFF. DNA of the CDR3: TGCGCCAGCAGCTTGGCCATTGAGGGGAATGAGCAGTTCTTC.

The V call is TRBV24-1, the J call TRBJ2-1; D is possibly TRBD2 (6 bases). The CDR3 covers 14 residues. The germline V gene encodes CDR1 KGHDR and CDR2 SFDVKD. The germline V and J ends were trimmed by 7 bases and 7 bases, with 16 bases remaining between them. CDR3 sequence reads: CATSGASASNEQFF. CDR3 nucleotide sequence: TGTGCCACCAGCGGTGCTAGCGCATCGAATGAGCAGTTCTTC.

The sample holds many counts of this clonotype. The gene calls are TRBV3-1 and TRBJ2-1; D is unclear. Trimming shortened V by 7 bases and J by 3 bases, and 16 bases separated the two germline ends. The germline V gene encodes CDR1 LGHDT and CDR2 YNNKEL (reference sequence). The CDR3 consists of 15 residues. CDR3 DNA: TGTGCCAGCACCCCCTCCCCCCTCGACTACAATGAGCAGTTCTTC. Its translation is CASTPSPLDYNEQFF.

V and J are TRBV3-1 and TRBJ1-1; the D gene is possibly TRBD1 (6 bases). CDR1 LGHDT and CDR2 YNNKEL come from the germline V gene (reference sequence). This CDR3 is 16 amino acids long. Trimming shortened V by 5 bases and J by 0 bases, and 16 bases separated the two germline ends. Here the CDR3 reads CASSEVGHIMNTEAFF. In DNA, the CDR3 is TGTGCCAGCAGCGAGGTGGGACATATCATGAACACTGAAGCTTTCTTT.

This rearrangement joins TRBV6-5 to TRBJ1-2; the D gene is possibly TRBD1 (6 bases). CDR3 length: 11 amino acids. Trimming pared 5 bases from V and 11 bases from J, leaving 12 bases between. The germline gives CDR1 MNHEY, CDR2 SVGAGI. CDR3 sequence reads: CASSGQFGYTF. In DNA form, the CDR3 reads TGTGCCAGCAGTGGACAGTTCGGATACACCTTC.

There are a few counts of this clonotype. V gene TRBV9 combines with J gene TRBJ2-7; D is undetermined. Trimming pared 5 bases from V and 6 bases from J, leaving 12 bases between. Germline V lookup: CDR1 SGDLS, CDR2 YYNGEE. The CDR3 covers 12 residues. CDR3 in amino acids: CASRLSMGEQYF. Written as DNA, the CDR3 is TGTGCCAGCAGACTATCGATGGGCGAGCAGTACTTC.

The CDR3 protein is CASIRDTGAEQYF. DNA of the CDR3: TGCGCCAGTATTCGGGACACGGGCGCCGAGCAGTACTTC. V gene TRBV5-1 combines with J gene TRBJ2-7; the D gene is possibly TRBD1 (6 bases). The V and J ends lost 8 bases and 6 bases respectively, with 18 bases between them. CDR1 is SGHRS and CDR2 is YFSETQ in the germline V gene. This CDR3 spans 13 amino acids.

This clonotype was observed a few times. The chain is built from TRBV7-3 and TRBJ2-3, with D possibly TRBD1 on 6 matching bases. The CDR3 is 14 residues long. CDR1 and CDR2 from the germline V gene are SGHTA and FQGTGA. Trimming removed 2 bases from V and 5 bases from J, with 11 bases in between. DNA for the CDR3: TGTGCCAGCAGCTTACTCCAGGGGATAGATACGCAGTATTTT. Translation: CASSLLQGIDTQYF.

This clonotype was recorded many times. The chain joins TRBV3-1 to TRBJ2-7; 9 bases fit TRBD2. The CDR3 spans 14 residues. J gave up 3 bases and V 5 bases, and 5 bases lay outside the gene matches. Germline lookup yields CDR1 LGHDT and CDR2 YNNKEL (reference sequence). CDR3 sequence reads: CASSKIAGDYEQYF. CDR3 bases: TGTGCCAGCAGCAAGATAGCGGGAGACTACGAGCAGTACTTC.

The V and J genes are TRBV6-2 or TRBV6-3 and TRBJ2-7; 7 positions agree with TRBD1. Germline lookup yields CDR1 MNHEY and CDR2 SVGEGT. With V trimmed by 5 bases and J by 1 base, 14 bases remained unmatched. The CDR3 is made up of 17 amino acids. CDR3 sequence: CASSQPLGRGRSYEQYF. Written as DNA, the CDR3 is TGTGCCAGCAGTCAGCCCTTGGGAAGGGGGCGATCCTACGAGCAGTACTTC.

The V gene is TRBV6-5, the J gene TRBJ1-4, with D uncertain. V was trimmed by 2 bases and J by 0 bases, leaving 7 bases between them. The CDR3 has 15 amino acids. The V gene's germline CDR1 is MNHEY and CDR2 SVGAGI. CDR3 in DNA: TGTGCCAGCAGTTACGGGAGAGCAACTAATGAAAAACTGTTTTTT. The encoded protein is CASSYGRATNEKLFF.

A few counts support this clonotype. V and J are TRBV12-3 or TRBV12-4 and TRBJ2-3, with 7 bases fitting TRBD2. This CDR3 has 14 amino acids. V lost 6 bases and J lost 1; bases outside the gene matches: 4. The CDR3 sequence: CASRPRGGTDTQYF. The DNA of the CDR3 is TGTGCCAGCAGACCACGGGGGGGCACAGATACGCAGTATTTT.